The subject of this entry is one T cell receptor (beta chain). This entry comes from a study of glioma-infiltrating T cells. This CDR3 has 14 amino acids. V shed 6 bases and J 5 bases; nucleotides not matched to a gene: 8. Germline values: CDR1 KGHDR, CDR2 SFDVKD. TCR alpha and beta CDR3 regions were amplified from RNA using iRepertoire nested multiplex PCR. A single record per CDR3 protein comes from TCRdb applying MiXCR to the multiplex PCR reads. Of about 400,000 distinct CDR3 sequences listed, 35% to 45% are singletons. The TCR sequence derives from a human donor with low-grade glioma or glioblastoma, undergoing nonglioma brain surgery, or in good health (not recorded which). This sequence joins TRBV24-1 and TRBJ1-1; 7 bases line up with TRBD1. Material for sequencing was glioma tissue, nonneoplastic brain tissue, or PBMCs (not recorded which). Here the CDR3 reads CATSRTGSSTEAFF. For the CDR3, the DNA is TGTGCCACCAGTAGGACAGGTAGTAGTACTGAAGCTTTCTTT.